Each of the 30 T cell receptor beta chains below was sequenced from the same sample in a study of blood T cell repertoires in COVID-19. The assay was immunoSEQ multiplex PCR, and TCRdb's table has in-frame clones only and misses some. The data contain about 120,000 clones, about 85% of them seen just once; the ten biggest clones take up 3% to 5%. What was sequenced was peripheral blood. The receptors stem from a man aged 55 to 69 with acute or convalescent COVID-19.

This chain joins TRBV28 and TRBJ2-5; 13 positions agree with TRBD2. The CDR3 runs 16 residues. J lost 9 bases, V lost 7 bases, and 14 bases had no gene match. CDR1 is MDHEN, CDR2 SYDVKM, per germline. The chain's CDR3 is CASTEGGTSGKMAQYF. The DNA for the CDR3 is TGTGCCAGCACTGAGGGGGGGACTAGCGGGAAAATGGCCCAGTACTTC.

The V call is TRBV4-3, the J call TRBJ2-5; TRBD2 might be the D (7 bases). Trimming stripped 4 bases from V and 5 bases from J, with 17 bases between. Germline lookup yields CDR1 LGHNA and CDR2 YSLEER. The CDR3 contains 15 residues. CDR3 sequence reads: CASSRREGGQETQYF. The CDR3 nucleotides read TGCGCCAGCAGCCGGAGAGAGGGGGGGCAGGAGACCCAGTACTTC.

V is TRBV28 and J is TRBJ1-2; TRBD1 might be the D (5 bases). Trimming cost V 10 bases and J 6 bases, with 12 bases left between them. Germline V gene lookup returns CDR1 MDHEN and CDR2 SYDVKM. The CDR3 has 11 amino acids. The CDR3 spells CANWGVNGYTF. In DNA form, the CDR3 reads TGTGCCAACTGGGGGGTAAATGGCTACACCTTC.

This chain joins TRBV2 and TRBJ2-2, with 15 bases fitting TRBD2. From germline, CDR1 is SNHLY and CDR2 FYNNEI. V shed 6 bases, J shed 7 bases, and the junction held 9 bases outside the gene matches. The CDR3 is 17 amino acids. The chain's CDR3 is CASSLTGLAGGNGELFF. The CDR3 DNA sequence: TGTGCCAGCAGCCTTACGGGACTAGCGGGAGGTAACGGGGAGCTGTTTTTT.

This clone was observed a single time. The rearrangement uses TRBV7-2 and TRBJ1-5; D may be TRBD1 (5 bases). The germline CDR1 and CDR2 sequences are SGHTA and FQGNSA. This CDR3 is 14 amino acids long. The V end lost 0 bases, the J end lost 5 bases, and 8 bases lay between the germline ends. CDR3 sequence reads: CASSLAGGDQPQHF. The CDR3 DNA reads as TGTGCCAGCAGCTTAGCGGGGGGGGATCAGCCCCAGCATTTT.

V is TRBV6-5 and J is TRBJ2-2; D perhaps matches TRBD1 (6 bases). This CDR3 has 15 residues. The V and J ends lost 6 bases and 5 bases respectively, with 16 bases between them. Germline V gene sequence: CDR1 MNHEY, CDR2 SVGAGI. The CDR3 DNA follows: TGTGCCAGCAGACGCGGACAGACCGGGACCGGGGAGCTGTTTTTT. It is translated as CASRRGQTGTGELFF.

This chain joins TRBV10-3 and TRBJ2-2, with TRBD2 identical over 8 bases. Germline V gene sequence: CDR1 ENHRY, CDR2 SYGVKD. J gave up 5 bases and V 2 bases, and 13 bases lay outside the gene matches. The CDR3 runs 18 residues. The CDR3 region is CAISEPSSGGPRTGELFF. As DNA, the CDR3 is TGTGCCATCAGTGAGCCGAGCTCGGGAGGGCCGAGGACCGGGGAGCTGTTTTTT.

The rearrangement uses TRBV7-8 and TRBJ2-7, with D perhaps matching TRBD2 (5 bases). The CDR3 has 16 residues. The V end was cut by 4 bases, the J end by 6 bases, with 22 bases between. Germline V gene data show CDR1 as SGHVS and CDR2 as FQNEAQ. CDR3 bases: TGTGCCAGCAGCTCTTGTACCTCCGGGAACACCTGCGAGCAGTACTTC. Amino acid sequence: CASSSCTSGNTCEQYF.

The J gene is TRBJ2-3, the V gene TRBV27; 9 bases are a match to TRBD2. The ends lost 3 bases at V and 4 bases at J; junction bases unmatched: 8. Germline loops: CDR1 MNHEY, CDR2 SMNVEV (reference sequence). The CDR3 runs to 16 residues. The CDR3 DNA reads TGTGCCAGCAGTTTGTTGGCGGGAGGGCCCTCAGATACGCAGTATTTT. Protein sequence: CASSLLAGGPSDTQYF.

This clone was seen just once. The V call is TRBV19, the J call TRBJ1-5, with D tentatively TRBD1 (5 bases). V lost 3 bases and J 0 bases, leaving 9 bases between the germline ends. The germline CDR1 and CDR2 sequences are LNHDA and SQIVND (reference sequence). CDR3 length: 15 residues. The CDR3 DNA reads as TGTGCCAGTAGTATTGGAGGGGCTAGCAATCAGCCCCAGCATTTT. Its protein product is CASSIGGASNQPQHF.

The chain combines TRBV24-1 with TRBJ2-3; 8 bases align to TRBD2. The CDR3 extends over 15 amino acids. Germline V gene data show CDR1 as KGHDR and CDR2 as SFDVKD. The V gene end was trimmed by 9 bases and the J gene end by 4 bases; junction bases not matched to a gene: 11. This CDR3 reads CATAVSAGGPDTQYF. The CDR3 DNA reads as TGTGCCACCGCCGTGTCTGCGGGAGGTCCAGATACGCAGTATTTT.

The chain links TRBV29-1 to TRBJ2-1; D unclear. Germline values: CDR1 SQVTM, CDR2 ANQGSEA. V was trimmed by 4 bases and J by 9 bases, leaving 4 bases between them. CDR3 size: 9 residues. DNA for the CDR3: TGCAGCGTTGGACTTGAGCAGTTCTTC. Encoded protein: CSVGLEQFF.

The chain couples TRBV6-1 to TRBJ2-5; unclear D gene. The CDR3 length is 13 residues. Germline V lookup: CDR1 MNHNS, CDR2 SASEGT. V was pared by 5 bases and J by 1 base, with 8 bases between. DNA of the CDR3: TGTGCCAGCAGTCCCAGGCTCCAAGAGACCCAGTACTTC. Protein: CASSPRLQETQYF.

The chain joins TRBV9 to TRBJ1-5, with 8 nucleotides matching TRBD1. Losses at the gene ends were 0 bases for V and 5 bases for J; bases not matched to a gene: 1. This CDR3 has 14 residues. CDR1 is SGDLS, CDR2 YYNGEE, per germline. The CDR3 bases are TGTGCCAGCAGCGTAGGGGGACAGGATCAGCCCCAGCATTTT. Its translation: CASSVGGQDQPQHF.

This sequence joins TRBV7-9 and TRBJ1-1, with D maybe TRBD1 (5 bases). CDR1 SEHNR and CDR2 FQNEAQ come from the germline V gene (reference sequence). Trimming left V 1 base short and J 1 base short, with 10 bases between. The CDR3 totals 15 residues. CDR3 sequence (DNA): TGTGCCAGCAGCTTAGTCCGCACAGGGAACACTGAAGCTTTCTTT. As protein: CASSLVRTGNTEAFF.

The chain recombines TRBV24-1 with TRBJ1-2, with TRBD1 matching 7 bases. With 6 bases clipped from V and 3 bases from J, the junction kept 6 bases outside the gene matches. CDR1 and CDR2 from the germline V gene are KGHDR and SFDVKD. The CDR3 is 14 amino acids. Here the CDR3 reads CATSKGGADYGYTF. The CDR3 nucleotides are TGTGCCACCAGTAAAGGGGGCGCGGACTATGGCTACACCTTC.

The J gene is TRBJ2-7, the V gene TRBV19; D might be TRBD1 (6 bases). This CDR3 region has 12 residues. V shed 5 bases and J shed 6 bases, with 11 bases lying between them. Germline V CDR1 and CDR2: LNHDA, SQIVND (reference sequence). The CDR3 bases are TGTGCCAGTAGTTCCACAGGGACCGAGCAGTACTTC. It specifies CASSSTGTEQYF.

V is TRBV2 and J is TRBJ2-1; 9 nucleotides match TRBD2. Germline lookup yields CDR1 SNHLY and CDR2 FYNNEI. The CDR3 covers 16 residues. With 7 bases clipped from V and 5 bases from J, the junction kept 12 bases outside the gene matches. This CDR3 is CASNVRGLAGHNEQFF. CDR3 nucleotides: TGTGCCAGCAATGTCCGAGGGCTAGCGGGACACAATGAGCAGTTCTTC. The full variable domain, rest sourced from reference TRBV2 and TRBJ2-1, is EPEVTQTPSHQVTQMGQEVILRCVPISNHLYFYWYRQILGQKVEFLVSFYNNEISEKSEIFDDQFSVERPDGSNFTLKIRSTKLEDSAMYFCASNVRGLAGHNEQFFGPGTRLTVL.

The J gene is TRBJ1-5, the V gene TRBV24-1; 7 bases map to TRBD1. Germline assignment: CDR1 KGHDR and CDR2 SFDVKD. V shed 3 bases, J shed 2 bases, and the junction held 3 bases outside the gene matches. This CDR3 is built from 15 residues. The CDR3 is CATSDRQGGNQPQHF. Written as DNA, the CDR3 is TGTGCCACCAGTGATCGACAGGGTGGCAATCAGCCCCAGCATTTT.

The chain links TRBV7-2 to TRBJ1-4; D is ambiguous. This CDR3 region has 15 residues. Germline V CDR1 and CDR2: SGHTA, FQGNSA. V gave up 5 bases and J gave up 3 bases, with 13 bases separating them. The CDR3 DNA reads TGTGCCAGCAGCCCCAGCGCGGGAGCTAATGAAAAACTGTTTTTT. Translation gives CASSPSAGANEKLFF.

This clone has a single count. The chain employs TRBV6-2 or TRBV6-3 and TRBJ2-7; 10 bases map to TRBD2. Per germline, CDR1 MNHEY and CDR2 SVGEGT. The CDR3 contains 15 residues. V was pared by 6 bases and J by 5 bases, with 10 bases of the junction left unmatched. The CDR3, as DNA: TGTGCCAGCAGCCGGCCTAGCGGGAGTTGGGACGAGCAGTACTTC. Protein: CASSRPSGSWDEQYF.

V and J are TRBV6-2 or TRBV6-3 and TRBJ2-5; tentatively, D is TRBD2 (5 bases). The CDR3 spans 15 residues. Trimming left V 2 bases short and J 1 base short, with 11 bases between. Germline values: CDR1 MNHEY, CDR2 SVGEGT. In DNA, the CDR3 is TGTGCCAGCAGTTACGGAGGTAGATCCCAAGAGACCCAGTACTTC. It is translated as CASSYGGRSQETQYF.

The J gene is TRBJ1-1, the V gene TRBV7-9, with D uncertain. This CDR3 contains 15 residues. V shed 6 bases and J shed 0 bases, with 14 bases lying between them. In germline, CDR1 is SEHNR, CDR2 FQNEAQ (reference sequence). The CDR3 nucleotides read TGTGCCAGCAGGGAGGGTGGACCAGTGAACACTGAAGCTTTCTTT. Protein: CASREGGPVNTEAFF.

In DNA, the CDR3 is TGTGCCAGCAGCCCGGGACACCAGAACACTGAAGCTTTCTTT. This gives the protein CASSPGHQNTEAFF. V gene TRBV27 combines with J gene TRBJ1-1, with D tentatively TRBD1 (6 bases). Trimming stripped 6 bases from V and 1 base from J, with 12 bases between. Germline V gene lookup returns CDR1 MNHEY and CDR2 SMNVEV (reference sequence). This CDR3 comprises 14 residues.

The rearrangement joins TRBV19 to TRBJ1-1; TRBD1 might be the D (6 bases). The CDR3 is 15 residues long. Germline CDR1 and CDR2: LNHDA and SQIVND (reference sequence). V was cut by 5 bases and J by 0 bases, with 13 bases left in between. The DNA for the CDR3 is TGTGCCAGTAGTGGGTTTGGACAGATGAACACTGAAGCTTTCTTT. The encoded protein is CASSGFGQMNTEAFF.

The rearrangement joins TRBV27 to TRBJ2-2; the match to TRBD2 covers 7 bases. Germline CDR1 reads MNHEY; CDR2 reads SMNVEV (reference sequence). Unmatched junction bases numbered 8, after V lost 7 bases and J lost 0 bases. CDR3 length equals 16 residues. CDR3 region: CASTVKLASNTGELFF. The CDR3 DNA sequence: TGTGCCAGCACTGTAAAACTAGCGTCGAACACCGGGGAGCTGTTTTTT.

This sequence joins TRBV27 and TRBJ2-5; TRBD1 might be the D (5 bases). Between the trimmed V and J ends, which lost 10 bases and 5 bases, there was a span of 26 bases. CDR1 is MNHEY, CDR2 SMNVEV, per germline (reference sequence). The CDR3 consists of 16 residues. The chain's CDR3 is CATSARQPNGRETQYF. The CDR3 coding sequence is TGTGCCACTTCAGCGAGACAGCCAAACGGGCGGGAGACCCAGTACTTC.

This sequence joins TRBV2 and TRBJ1-2; 7 nucleotides agree with TRBD1. The V gene end was trimmed by 10 bases and the J gene end by 6 bases; junction bases not matched to a gene: 14. Per germline, CDR1 SNHLY and CDR2 FYNNEI. This CDR3 is built from 14 residues. The CDR3: CATLDRSAADGYTF. The CDR3 DNA reads as TGTGCCACCCTGGACAGGTCGGCGGCGGATGGCTACACCTTC. The full variable domain, in which reference TRBV2 and TRBJ1-2 provide the parts outside the CDR3, is EPEVTQTPSHQVTQMGQEVILRCVPISNHLYFYWYRQILGQKVEFLVSFYNNEISEKSEIFDDQFSVERPDGSNFTLKIRSTKLEDSAMYFCATLDRSAADGYTFGSGTRLTVV.

The sample holds a few counts of this clone. The chain has TRBV19 and TRBJ2-1, with D maybe TRBD2 (6 bases). CDR1 LNHDA and CDR2 SQIVND come from the germline V gene (reference sequence). This CDR3 has 15 residues. The V end was cut by 3 bases, the J end by 3 bases, with 12 bases between. In nucleotides, the CDR3 is TGTGCCAGTAGTATTGTCGGGAGTTTCTACAATGAGCAGTTCTTC. Its translation is CASSIVGSFYNEQFF.

The J gene is TRBJ2-2, the V gene TRBV27; TRBD2 matches 15 bases. The germline V gene encodes CDR1 MNHEY and CDR2 SMNVEV (reference sequence). The CDR3 is made up of 16 amino acids. Germline trimming cut 8 bases from V and 8 bases from J; bases unmatched to any gene: 9. The CDR3 DNA is TGTGCCAGCGCGGACGAGGGACTAGCGGGAGGAGGGGAGCTGTTTTTT. It specifies CASADEGLAGGGELFF.